The T cell receptor beta chain under discussion was sequenced for a study of response to subunit inactivated influenza vaccine. Study results and caveats: Researchers suggested that each seasonal influenza vaccination recruits few new T cells.

TCRdb used MiXCR to reprocess the RT-PCR reads, holding one entry per CDR3 protein. Of over 150,000 distinct CDR3 sequences in the sample, about 10% are singletons; the top ten hold about 11%. Worth noting for this clonotype: As yet, its antigen is unknown.

V trimming: 4 bases; J trimming: 0 bases; junction bases outside the gene matches: 7. The CDR3 sequence is 15 residues long. Germline values: CDR1 SGHRS, CDR2 YFSETQ. V and J are TRBV5-1 and TRBJ2-7; 7 nucleotides line up with TRBD2. This sequence originates from a man aged 50 or older who received an inactivated influenza vaccine. The source was non-naive T cells sorted from PBMCs, collected on the day of vaccination. In DNA form, the CDR3 reads TGCGCCAGCAGCCCAGTGGGCGGGAGCTCCTACGAGCAGTACTTC. Translating gives CASSPVGGSSYEQYF.